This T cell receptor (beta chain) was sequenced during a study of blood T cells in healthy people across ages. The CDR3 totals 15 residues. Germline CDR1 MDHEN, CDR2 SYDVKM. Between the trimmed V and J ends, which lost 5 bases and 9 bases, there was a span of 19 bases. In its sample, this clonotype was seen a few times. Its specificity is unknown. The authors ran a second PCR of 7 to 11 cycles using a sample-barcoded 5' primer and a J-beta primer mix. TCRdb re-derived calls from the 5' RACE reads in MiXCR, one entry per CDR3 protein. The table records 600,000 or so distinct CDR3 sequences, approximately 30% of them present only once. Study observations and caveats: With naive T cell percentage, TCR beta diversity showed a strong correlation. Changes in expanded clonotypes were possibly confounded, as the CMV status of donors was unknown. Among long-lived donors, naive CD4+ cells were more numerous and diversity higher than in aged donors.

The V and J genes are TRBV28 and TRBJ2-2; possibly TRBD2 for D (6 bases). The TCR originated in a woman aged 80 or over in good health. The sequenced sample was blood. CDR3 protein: CASSDTGREHRELFF. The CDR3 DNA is TGTGCCAGCAGTGATACGGGGCGGGAACACCGGGAGCTGTTTTTT.